Presented here are 16 T cell receptor beta chains from one specimen sequenced in a study of cytomegalovirus exposure and HLA in healthy donors. PCR was performed using 60 Vbeta and 13 Jbeta primers. TCRdb's copy holds only in-frame clones and misses some; the assay was immunoSEQ multiplex PCR. The table shows 140,000 to 150,000 clones, with 84% occurring only once. The specimen was PBMCs. These TCRs come from a boy aged 2 to 10 in good health and CMV-seronegative.

This chain joins TRBV15 and TRBJ2-3; D is possibly TRBD2 (7 bases). The length of the CDR3 is 16 residues. From germline, CDR1 is LNHNV and CDR2 YYDKDF (reference sequence). V dropped 5 bases and J dropped 5 bases, with 20 bases sitting between them. The DNA of the CDR3 is TGTGCCACCAGCGGGCAGGGGAAGGGGAGGGGAGATACGCAGTATTTT. Translation gives CATSGQGKGRGDTQYF.

CDR3 amino acids: CASSLSTDRGFLPSHEQFF. The CDR3 DNA reads TGTGCCAGCAGCTTGTCTACGGACAGGGGGTTTCTTCCCAGCCATGAGCAGTTCTTC. This chain links TRBV7-8 with TRBJ2-1; 10 bases line up with TRBD1. The V gene end was trimmed by 3 bases and the J gene end by 8 bases; junction bases not matched to a gene: 19. CDR1 is SGHVS and CDR2 is FQNEAQ in the germline V gene. This CDR3 has 19 amino acids.

The rearrangement links TRBV5-4 to TRBJ1-1; 7 bases fit TRBD1. The germline gives CDR1 SGHNT, CDR2 YYREEE (reference sequence). CDR3 length equals 14 residues. J lost 5 bases, V lost 4 bases, and 8 bases had no gene match. This chain's CDR3 is CASSRKTGYTEAFF. The CDR3 DNA reads TGTGCCAGCAGCCGAAAGACAGGGTATACTGAAGCTTTCTTT.

V is TRBV6-1 and J is TRBJ1-4; D gene uncertain. V was pared by 7 bases and J by 8 bases, with 8 bases between. Looked up from germline, CDR1 is MNHNS and CDR2 is SASEGT. This CDR3 has 11 amino acids. The CDR3 sequence is CASKIAEKLFF. CDR3 coding DNA: TGTGCCAGCAAGATTGCGGAAAAACTGTTTTTT.

DNA of the CDR3: TGCAGCGTCGGACAGGGAGTCGGGGAGCAGTTCTTC. Its protein product is CSVGQGVGEQFF. The chain links TRBV29-1 to TRBJ2-1, with TRBD1 matching 8 bases. The CDR3 contains 12 residues. V lost 6 bases and J lost 10; bases outside the gene matches: 8. Germline CDR1 reads SQVTM; CDR2 reads ANQGSEA.

V gene TRBV6-5 combines with J gene TRBJ2-7; perhaps TRBD1 as D (6 bases). The CDR3 totals 14 residues. Germline V gene sequence: CDR1 MNHEY, CDR2 SVGAGI. V dropped 6 bases and J dropped 2 bases, with 14 bases sitting between them. The CDR3 reads CASRALDRTYEQYF. The CDR3 bases are TGTGCCAGCAGAGCATTGGACAGAACCTACGAGCAGTACTTC.

This chain links TRBV19 with TRBJ1-5; perhaps TRBD1 as D (6 bases). CDR1 LNHDA and CDR2 SQIVND come from the germline V gene (reference sequence). The CDR3 contains 14 residues. V was trimmed by 10 bases and J by 6 bases, leaving 19 bases between them. CDR3 nucleotides: TGTGCCACACGGGGGGCAAGTTATGTTCAGCCCCAGCATTTT. Encoded protein: CATRGASYVQPQHF.

The gene calls are TRBV7-3 and TRBJ2-7, with D tentatively TRBD1 (5 bases). Germline CDR1 and CDR2: SGHTA and FQGTGA. CDR3 length: 15 residues. Trimming took 2 bases from V and 3 from J, leaving 14 bases between them. The CDR3 region has the DNA TGTGCCAGCAGCTTAGCGCAGGGCCCGAGCTACGAGCAGTACTTC. Translating gives CASSLAQGPSYEQYF.

V and J are TRBV20-1 and TRBJ2-5, with 7 positions matching TRBD1. Germline assignment: CDR1 DFQATT and CDR2 SNEGSKA (reference sequence). This CDR3 comprises 11 residues. For the CDR3, the DNA is TGCATCAACAGGGGTATCGAGACCCAGTACTTC. Translating gives CINRGIETQYF.

This rearrangement joins TRBV19 to TRBJ1-1, with D hard to call. The CDR3 length is 17 residues. Germline loops: CDR1 LNHDA, CDR2 SQIVND (reference sequence). The V and J ends lost 5 bases and 6 bases respectively, with 25 bases between them. This CDR3 is CASSATPGVLTPPEAFF. CDR3 sequence (DNA): TGTGCCAGTAGTGCGACGCCCGGGGTTCTCACTCCCCCTGAAGCTTTCTTT. Full variable domain (remainder filled in from reference TRBV19 and TRBJ1-1): DGGITQSPKYLFRKEGQNVTLSCEQNLNHDAMYWYRQDPGQGLRLIYYSQIVNDFQKGDIAEGYSVSREKKESFPLTVTSAQKNPTAFYLCASSATPGVLTPPEAFFGQGTRLTVV.

The chain recombines TRBV27 with TRBJ2-7; 11 bases are shared with TRBD1. Germline V gene data show CDR1 as MNHEY and CDR2 as SMNVEV (reference sequence). The J segment lost 3 bases and the V segment lost 5 bases, leaving 6 bases of the junction unmatched. This CDR3 comprises 15 residues. The CDR3 DNA reads as TGTGCCAGCAGTACTCGCGGGACAGGGGGCTACGAGCAGTACTTC. Translated: CASSTRGTGGYEQYF.

This clone was counted once. The chain uses TRBV29-1 and TRBJ1-5; 9 nucleotides match TRBD1. The germline gives CDR1 SQVTM, CDR2 ANQGSEA. Trimming cost V 7 bases and J 4 bases; bases outside gene matches: 5. CDR3 length: 13 amino acids. DNA for the CDR3: TGCAGCGCCAAACAGGGGGCAAATCAGCCCCAGCATTTT. Translation gives CSAKQGANQPQHF.

The chain recombines TRBV11-2 with TRBJ1-4; 7 bases align to TRBD1. V shed 0 bases and J 6 bases; nucleotides not matched to a gene: 7. The CDR3 is 16 residues long. Germline V gene sequence: CDR1 SGHAT, CDR2 FQNNGV. The CDR3 bases are TGTGCCAGCAGCTTAGATCCTGACAGGGTGCATGAAAAACTGTTTTTT. Amino acids: CASSLDPDRVHEKLFF.

This clone has a single count. This chain joins TRBV7-9 and TRBJ1-2; a possible D gene is TRBD1 (5 bases). This CDR3 has 15 residues. From germline, CDR1 is SEHNR and CDR2 FQNEAQ (reference sequence). Trimming stripped 1 base from V and 4 bases from J, with 13 bases between. This chain's CDR3 is CASSLEGDLGYGYTF. The CDR3 DNA reads as TGTGCCAGCAGCTTAGAAGGGGATTTAGGCTATGGCTACACCTTC.

The rearrangement links TRBV18 to TRBJ2-7, with 12 nucleotides matching TRBD2. Germline CDR1 KGHSH, CDR2 LQKENI. The V segment lost 6 bases and the J segment 2 bases; nucleotides outside the gene matches: 8. This CDR3 has 16 residues. CDR3 loop: CASSLLTSGGTYEQYF. CDR3 DNA sequence: TGTGCCAGCTCTCTTCTTACTAGCGGGGGGACCTACGAGCAGTACTTC.

This rearrangement joins TRBV10-2 to TRBJ2-1; a weak D match, TRBD2 (7 bases). Per germline, CDR1 WSHSY and CDR2 SAAADI. The CDR3 spans 15 residues. V was cut by 5 bases and J by 4 bases, with 15 bases left in between. Here the CDR3 reads CASSLGGLRYNEQFF. The CDR3 nucleotides read TGCGCCAGCAGTCTCGGGGGGCTGAGGTACAATGAGCAGTTCTTC.